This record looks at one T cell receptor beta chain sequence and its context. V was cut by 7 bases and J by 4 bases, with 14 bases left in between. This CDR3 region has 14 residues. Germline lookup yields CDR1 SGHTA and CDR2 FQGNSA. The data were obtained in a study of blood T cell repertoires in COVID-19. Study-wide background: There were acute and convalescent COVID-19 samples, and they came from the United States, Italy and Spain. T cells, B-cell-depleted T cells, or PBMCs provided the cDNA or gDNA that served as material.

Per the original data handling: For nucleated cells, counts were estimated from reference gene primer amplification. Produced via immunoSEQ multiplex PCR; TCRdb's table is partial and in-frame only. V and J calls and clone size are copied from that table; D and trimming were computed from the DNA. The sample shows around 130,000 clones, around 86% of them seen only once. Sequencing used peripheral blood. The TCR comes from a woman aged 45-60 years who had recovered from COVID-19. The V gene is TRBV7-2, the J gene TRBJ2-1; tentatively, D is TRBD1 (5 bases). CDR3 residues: CASTPTTAYNEQFF. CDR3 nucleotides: TGTGCCAGCACACCCACGACAGCTTACAATGAGCAGTTCTTC.